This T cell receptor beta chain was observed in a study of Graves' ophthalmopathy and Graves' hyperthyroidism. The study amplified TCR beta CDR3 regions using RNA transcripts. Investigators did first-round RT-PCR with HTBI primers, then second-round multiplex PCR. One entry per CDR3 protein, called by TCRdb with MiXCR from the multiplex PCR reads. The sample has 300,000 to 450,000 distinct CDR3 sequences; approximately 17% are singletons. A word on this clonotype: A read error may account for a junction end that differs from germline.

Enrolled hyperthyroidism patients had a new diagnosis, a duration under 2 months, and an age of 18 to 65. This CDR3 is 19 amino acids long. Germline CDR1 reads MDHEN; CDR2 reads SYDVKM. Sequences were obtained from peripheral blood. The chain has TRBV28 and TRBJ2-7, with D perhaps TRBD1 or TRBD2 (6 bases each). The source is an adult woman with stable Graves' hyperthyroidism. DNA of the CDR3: TGTGCCAGTAGTTTATTTGTGGTGTTTTCGCGGGACAACTCCTACGAGCAGTGCTTC. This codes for CASSLFVVFSRDNSYEQCF.